Listed here are 9 T cell receptor beta chains from one sample, sequenced in a study of blood T cell repertoires in COVID-19 (dated by TCRdb to about 2020). The method was the immunoSEQ multiplex PCR assay. The source is immuneACCESS, and TCRdb retained only in-frame sequences with V and J called. Part of the clones is not carried over; for the studies checked, unresolved V genes explain less than half of this, and the remainder is unexplained. The sample data list some 460,000 clones, and approximately 90% of these were observed just once. The top ten constitute 4% to 5.5% of the sample. Sample: peripheral blood. The receptors come from a woman younger than 45 with acute or convalescent COVID-19.

The chain links TRBV2 to TRBJ1-1; no firm D call. Between the trimmed V and J ends, which lost 3 bases and 1 base, there was a span of 15 bases. CDR3 size: 16 residues. Germline V gives CDR1 SNHLY, CDR2 FYNNEI. CDR3 loop: CASSDLVGGKNTEAFF. DNA of the CDR3: TGTGCCAGCAGTGATTTAGTAGGAGGGAAGAACACTGAAGCTTTCTTT.

The genes are TRBV6-5 and TRBJ2-5; tentative D call: TRBD2 (5 bases). The V and J ends lost 8 bases and 7 bases respectively, with 8 bases between them. Germline V gene sequence: CDR1 MNHEY, CDR2 SVGAGI. The CDR3 totals 10 residues. CDR3 coding DNA: TGTGCCAGCGATGGAGGGACCCAGTACTTC. Protein: CASDGGTQYF.

The J gene is TRBJ1-6, the V gene TRBV19, with 7 bases fitting TRBD1. Germline CDR1 reads LNHDA; CDR2 reads SQIVND (reference sequence). Unmatched junction bases numbered 6, after V lost 6 bases and J lost 7 bases. This CDR3 comprises 14 residues. CDR3 residues: CASRPGQSNSPLHF. The CDR3 region has the DNA TGTGCCAGTAGGCCGGGACAGTCAAATTCACCCCTCCACTTT.

V is TRBV7-8 and J is TRBJ2-7; TRBD1 aligns across 7 bases. Per the germline V gene, CDR1 is SGHVS and CDR2 is FQNEAQ. The CDR3 has 16 amino acids. V was clipped by 2 bases and J by 7 bases; unmatched bases: 14. Written as DNA, the CDR3 is TGTGCCAGCAGCTTATTAGGCACAGGGGCAAAAGGGGAGCAGTACTTC. Translation gives CASSLLGTGAKGEQYF.

The chain recombines TRBV4-1 with TRBJ1-2; 10 positions match TRBD1. V lost 0 bases and J lost 4; bases outside the gene matches: 8. The CDR3 is made up of 17 amino acids. CDR1 and CDR2 (germline): MGHRA, YSYEKL. The CDR3 nucleotides are TGCGCCAGCAGCCAAGAGAGGGCGGGACAGGGGTCCTATGGCTACACCTTC. It translates to CASSQERAGQGSYGYTF.

The chain couples TRBV6-5 to TRBJ1-1; a weak D match, TRBD1 (5 bases). This CDR3 has 14 residues. Germline V gives CDR1 MNHEY, CDR2 SVGAGI. Trimming removed 4 bases from V and 3 bases from J, with 12 bases in between. In DNA form, the CDR3 reads TGTGCCAGCAGTTCACCGGGGGGGGACACTGAAGCTTTCTTT. Residues: CASSSPGGDTEAFF.

CDR3 loop: CASSVEGLAGGPVADTQYF. CDR3 DNA: TGCGCCAGCAGTGTCGAGGGACTAGCGGGGGGGCCTGTCGCAGATACGCAGTATTTT. The chain links TRBV5-1 to TRBJ2-3; 16 bases agree with TRBD2. The CDR3 consists of 19 residues. V lost 5 bases and J lost 4; bases outside the gene matches: 13. Looked up from germline, CDR1 is SGHRS and CDR2 is YFSETQ.

The chain carries TRBV23-1 and TRBJ2-7; a weak D match, TRBD2 (6 bases). TRBV23-1 is an ORF, with its function uncertain. The CDR3 spans 14 residues. V gave up 7 bases and J gave up 0 bases, with 13 bases separating them. CDR3: CASTPGDNSYEQYF. CDR3 in DNA: TGCGCCAGCACCCCGGGAGACAACTCCTACGAGCAGTACTTC.

This clone was detected only once. The rearrangement joins TRBV11-2 to TRBJ2-2; no firm D call. The V gene's germline CDR1 is SGHAT and CDR2 FQNNGV. CDR3 length: 14 residues. With 2 bases removed from V and 6 bases from J, the gap between germline ends came to 10 bases. CDR3 protein: CASSLTFVSGELFF. For the CDR3, the DNA is TGTGCCAGCAGCTTAACATTTGTTTCCGGGGAGCTGTTTTTT.